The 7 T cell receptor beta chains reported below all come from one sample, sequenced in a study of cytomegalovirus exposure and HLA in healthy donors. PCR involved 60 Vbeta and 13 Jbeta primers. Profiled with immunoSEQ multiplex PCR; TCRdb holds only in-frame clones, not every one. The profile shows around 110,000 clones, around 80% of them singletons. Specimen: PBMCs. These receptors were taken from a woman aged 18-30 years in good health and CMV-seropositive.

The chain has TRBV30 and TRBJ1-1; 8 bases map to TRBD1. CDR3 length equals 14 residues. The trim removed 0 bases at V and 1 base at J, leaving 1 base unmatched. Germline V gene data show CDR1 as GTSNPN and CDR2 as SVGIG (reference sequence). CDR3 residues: CAWSVQGGNTEAFF. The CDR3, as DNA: TGTGCCTGGAGTGTACAGGGGGGGAACACTGAAGCTTTCTTT.

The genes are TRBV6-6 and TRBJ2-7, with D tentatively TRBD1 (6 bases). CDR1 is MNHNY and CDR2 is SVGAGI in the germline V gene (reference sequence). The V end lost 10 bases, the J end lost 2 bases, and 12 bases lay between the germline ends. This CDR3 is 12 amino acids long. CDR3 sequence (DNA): TGTGCCACCCACGCAGGGGCCTACGAGCAGTACTTC. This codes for CATHAGAYEQYF.

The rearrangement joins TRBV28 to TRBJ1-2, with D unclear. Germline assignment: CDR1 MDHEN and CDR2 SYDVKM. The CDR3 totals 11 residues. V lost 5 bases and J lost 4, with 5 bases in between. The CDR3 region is CASSGSYGYTF. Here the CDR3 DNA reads TGTGCCAGCAGTGGTAGCTATGGCTACACCTTC.

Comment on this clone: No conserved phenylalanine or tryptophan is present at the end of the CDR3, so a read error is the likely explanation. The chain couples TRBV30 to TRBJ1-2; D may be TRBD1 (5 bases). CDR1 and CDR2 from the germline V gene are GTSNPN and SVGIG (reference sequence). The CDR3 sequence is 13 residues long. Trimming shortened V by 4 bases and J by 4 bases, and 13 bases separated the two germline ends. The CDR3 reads CAWTPRQSYGYTL. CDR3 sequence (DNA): TGTGCCTGGACCCCCCGACAGAGCTATGGCTACACCCTC.

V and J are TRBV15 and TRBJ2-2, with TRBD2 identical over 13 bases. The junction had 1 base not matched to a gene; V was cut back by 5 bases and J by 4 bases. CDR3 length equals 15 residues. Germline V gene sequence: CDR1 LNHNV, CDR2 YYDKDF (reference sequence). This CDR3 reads CATSWTSGSTGELFF. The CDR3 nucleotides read TGTGCCACCAGCTGGACTAGCGGGAGCACCGGGGAGCTGTTTTTT.

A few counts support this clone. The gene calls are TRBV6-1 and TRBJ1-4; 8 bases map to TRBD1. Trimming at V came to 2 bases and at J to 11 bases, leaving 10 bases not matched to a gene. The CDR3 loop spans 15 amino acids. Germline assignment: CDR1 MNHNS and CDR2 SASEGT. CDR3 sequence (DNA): TGTGCCAGCAGTGAAATGCCAGGGGGCAGAATGAAACTGTTTTTT. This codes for CASSEMPGGRMKLFF.

In nucleotides, the CDR3 is TGTGCCAGTAGTATATTGGACACGGGCGACTATGGCTACACCTTC. It is translated as CASSILDTGDYGYTF. V gene TRBV19 combines with J gene TRBJ1-2; the D gene is possibly TRBD1 (5 bases). The CDR3 has 15 residues. Germline V gene sequence: CDR1 LNHDA, CDR2 SQIVND (reference sequence). Trimming shortened V by 2 bases and J by 3 bases, and 13 bases separated the two germline ends. The full variable domain, with the rest looked up from reference TRBV19 and TRBJ1-2, is DGGITQSPKYLFRKEGQNVTLSCEQNLNHDAMYWYRQDPGQGLRLIYYSQIVNDFQKGDIAEGYSVSREKKESFPLTVTSAQKNPTAFYLCASSILDTGDYGYTFGSGTRLTVV.